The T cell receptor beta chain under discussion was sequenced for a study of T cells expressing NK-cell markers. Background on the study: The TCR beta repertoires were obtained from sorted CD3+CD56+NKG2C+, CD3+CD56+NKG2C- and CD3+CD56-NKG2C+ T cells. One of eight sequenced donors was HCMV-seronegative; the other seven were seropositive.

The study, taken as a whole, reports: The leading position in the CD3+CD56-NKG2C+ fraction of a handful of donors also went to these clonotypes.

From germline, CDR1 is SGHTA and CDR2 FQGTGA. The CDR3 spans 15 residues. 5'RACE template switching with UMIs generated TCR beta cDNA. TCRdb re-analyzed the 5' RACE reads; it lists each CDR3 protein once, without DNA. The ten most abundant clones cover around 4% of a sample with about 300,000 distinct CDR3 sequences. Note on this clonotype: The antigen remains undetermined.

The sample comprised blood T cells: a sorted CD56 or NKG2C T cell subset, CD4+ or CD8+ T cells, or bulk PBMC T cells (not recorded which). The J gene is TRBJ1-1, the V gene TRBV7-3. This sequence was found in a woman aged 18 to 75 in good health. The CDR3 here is CASSGRLVRDTEAFF. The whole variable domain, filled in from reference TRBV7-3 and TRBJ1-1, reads GAGVSQTPSNKVTEKGKYVELRCDPISGHTALYWYRQSLGQGPEFLIYFQGTGAADDSGLPNDRFFAVRPEGSVSTLKIQRTERGDSAVYLCASSGRLVRDTEAFFGQGTRLTVV.